The 30 T cell receptor beta chains presented below share a single source sample, sequenced in a study of cytomegalovirus exposure and HLA in healthy donors. Using immunoSEQ multiplex PCR, the repertoire was profiled, and TCRdb retains in-frame clones only, with some absent. The sample consists of 120,000 to 150,000 clones, around 86% of them appearing once. Material for sequencing was PBMCs. The origin of the receptors is a young man in good health and CMV-seropositive.

As to this clone: This may stem from a read error, because a much larger clone lies one nucleotide away. The chain links TRBV27 to TRBJ2-3; 9 bases line up with TRBD2. Germline CDR1 and CDR2: MNHEY and SMNVEV (reference sequence). The CDR3 totals 14 residues. The junction had 2 bases not matched to a gene; V was cut back by 5 bases and J by 2 bases. The CDR3 DNA follows: TGTGCCAGCAGTGGCGGGAGGGCCACAGATACGCAGTATTTT. It codes for CASSGGRATDTQYF.

The chain couples TRBV10-3 to TRBJ2-7; tentative D call: TRBD1 (6 bases). The germline gives CDR1 ENHRY, CDR2 SYGVKD. The V end lost 6 bases, the J end lost 1 base, and 10 bases lay between the germline ends. The CDR3 is made up of 13 amino acids. As DNA, the CDR3 is TGTGCCATCAGCCCTACAGGGTCCTACGAGCAGTACTTC. It encodes CAISPTGSYEQYF.

This clone is a singleton in its sample. The CDR3 nucleotides are TGCGCCAGCAGCGAGGGACTAGCGGGGGTGGATGAGCAGTTCTTC. The encoded protein is CASSEGLAGVDEQFF. The chain has TRBV10-1 and TRBJ2-1; 14 bases map to TRBD2. Per the germline V gene, CDR1 is WNHNN and CDR2 is SYGVQD (reference sequence). J gave up 8 bases and V 6 bases, and 6 bases lay outside the gene matches. This CDR3 comprises 15 residues.

The table lists this clone with a count of one. The V call is TRBV7-3, the J call TRBJ2-2; maybe TRBD2 (6 bases). The CDR3 is 15 amino acids. Germline V gives CDR1 SGHTA, CDR2 FQGTGA. V was shortened by 2 bases and J by 0 bases, with 7 bases between the two germline ends. In DNA, the CDR3 is TGTGCCAGCAGCTTACTAGCGACGAACACCGGGGAGCTGTTTTTT. Amino acid sequence: CASSLLATNTGELFF.

V usage is TRBV29-1 and J usage is TRBJ1-1; a weak D match, TRBD1 (5 bases). The V gene's germline CDR1 is SQVTM and CDR2 ANQGSEA. CDR3 length: 13 residues. V lost 3 bases to trimming and J lost 1 base, with 9 bases between them. The CDR3 spells CSVESQGNTEAFF. The CDR3 bases are TGCAGCGTTGAGAGCCAGGGGAACACTGAAGCTTTCTTT.

The rearrangement uses TRBV9 and TRBJ2-1, with 7 bases fitting TRBD2. This CDR3 region has 16 residues. The germline gives CDR1 SGDLS, CDR2 YYNGEE. V was clipped by 0 bases and J by 4 bases; unmatched bases: 7. This CDR3 is CASSVAGGRGYNEQFF. The DNA of the CDR3 is TGTGCCAGCAGCGTAGCTGGCGGGAGAGGATACAATGAGCAGTTCTTC. Combining the CDR3 with reference TRBV9 and TRBJ2-1 gives the whole variable domain DSGVTQTPKHLITATGQRVTLRCSPRSGDLSVYWYQQSLDQGLQFLIQYYNGEERAKGNILERFSAQQFPDLHSELNLSSLELGDSALYFCASSVAGGRGYNEQFFGPGTRLTVL.

CDR3 coding DNA: TGCGCCAGCAGCTTAGGGCGGGGGGTCCCCTCCTACAATGAGCAGTTCTTC. Residues: CASSLGRGVPSYNEQFF. The chain combines TRBV5-1 with TRBJ2-1; the match to TRBD2 covers 8 bases. CDR1 and CDR2 (germline): SGHRS, YFSETQ. The junction had 7 bases not matched to a gene; V was cut back by 2 bases and J by 0 bases. The CDR3 totals 17 residues.

The V gene is TRBV5-1, the J gene TRBJ1-4, with D possibly matching TRBD1 (5 bases). The CDR3 length is 14 residues. The V and J ends lost 4 bases and 8 bases respectively, with 15 bases between them. Germline CDR1 reads SGHRS; CDR2 reads YFSETQ. The CDR3: CASSPGELEEKLFF. The CDR3 coding sequence is TGCGCCAGCAGCCCGGGGGAGTTAGAAGAAAAACTGTTTTTT.

V is TRBV7-8 and J is TRBJ2-1, with D perhaps TRBD1 (6 bases). In germline, CDR1 is SGHVS, CDR2 FQNEAQ. The CDR3 loop spans 14 amino acids. V dropped 2 bases and J dropped 9 bases, with 14 bases sitting between them. The CDR3 protein is CASSLPNRAGEQFF. In nucleotides, the CDR3 is TGTGCCAGCAGCTTACCTAACAGGGCCGGTGAGCAGTTCTTC.

The chain employs TRBV18 and TRBJ2-3; 11 nucleotides match TRBD2. V dropped 6 bases and J dropped 5; count of bases not matched to a gene: 7. Per the germline V gene, CDR1 is KGHSH and CDR2 is LQKENI. The CDR3 is made up of 15 amino acids. The CDR3 bases are TGTGCCAGCTCGTTACTAGCGGGAGCTATAGATACGCAGTATTTT. Translating gives CASSLLAGAIDTQYF.

The V call is TRBV6-5, the J call TRBJ1-2, with 8 bases lining up with TRBD1. The germline CDR1 and CDR2 sequences are MNHEY and SVGAGI. This CDR3 spans 12 amino acids. After removal of 4 bases from V and 6 bases from J, the junction contained 1 base not matched to a gene. The CDR3 region has the DNA TGTGCCAGCAGTTCAGGGGGCAATGGCTACACCTTC. Its translation is CASSSGGNGYTF.

The chain combines TRBV5-4 with TRBJ2-3; 8 bases are shared with TRBD2. CDR1 SGHNT and CDR2 YYREEE come from the germline V gene (reference sequence). V lost 4 bases, J lost 2 bases, and 9 bases stayed unmatched. This CDR3 spans 16 amino acids. This CDR3 reads CASSTGGSGVTDTQYF. DNA for the CDR3: TGTGCCAGCAGCACCGGAGGTAGCGGGGTCACAGATACGCAGTATTTT.

The chain carries TRBV6-4 and TRBJ1-2, with 7 bases lining up with TRBD1. The CDR3 loop spans 14 amino acids. CDR1 is MRHNA and CDR2 is SNTAGT in the germline V gene. Trimming took 5 bases from V and 7 from J; bases not matched to a gene: 10. CDR3 region: CASSPGGTVVGYTF. CDR3 DNA sequence: TGTGCCAGCAGTCCGGGGGGGACAGTTGTTGGCTACACCTTC.

A few counts support this clone. The chain joins TRBV19 to TRBJ2-1; 10 positions match TRBD2. CDR3 length equals 14 residues. Germline CDR1 and CDR2: LNHDA and SQIVND (reference sequence). The V segment lost 5 bases and the J segment 6 bases; nucleotides outside the gene matches: 4. In DNA, the CDR3 is TGTGCCAGTAGTGCTAGCGGGAGATCCAATGAGCAGTTCTTC. It encodes CASSASGRSNEQFF.

This chain uses TRBV28 with TRBJ2-3; tentative D call: TRBD2 (6 bases). Germline V lookup: CDR1 MDHEN, CDR2 SYDVKM. Trimming removed 2 bases from V and 5 bases from J, with 14 bases in between. The CDR3 contains 15 residues. CDR3 nucleotides: TGTGCCAGCAGTTTAGCGGGGCCGCTCATAGATACGCAGTATTTT. It codes for CASSLAGPLIDTQYF.

This chain connects TRBV7-9 to TRBJ1-4, with D uncertain. Deletions cut 1 base from V and 2 bases from J, with 8 bases between. CDR3 length: 15 residues. CDR1 is SEHNR, CDR2 FQNEAQ, per germline (reference sequence). CDR3 DNA: TGTGCCAGCAGCTTAGTATGGGCCACTAATGAAAAACTGTTTTTT. Translation: CASSLVWATNEKLFF.

V is TRBV19 and J is TRBJ2-1, with 11 bases lining up with TRBD1. Trimming removed 6 bases from V and 10 bases from J; junction bases left unmatched: 8. CDR3 size: 14 residues. Per germline, CDR1 LNHDA and CDR2 SQIVND (reference sequence). CDR3 region: CASRGTGGRWEQFF. DNA for the CDR3: TGTGCCAGTAGGGGGACAGGGGGAAGATGGGAGCAGTTCTTC. The full variable domain, in which reference TRBV19 and TRBJ2-1 provide the parts outside the CDR3, is DGGITQSPKYLFRKEGQNVTLSCEQNLNHDAMYWYRQDPGQGLRLIYYSQIVNDFQKGDIAEGYSVSREKKESFPLTVTSAQKNPTAFYLCASRGTGGRWEQFFGPGTRLTVL.

The V and J genes are TRBV2 and TRBJ1-2; 9 bases agree with TRBD1. J gave up 4 bases and V 6 bases, and 6 bases lay outside the gene matches. CDR1 SNHLY and CDR2 FYNNEI come from the germline V gene. The length of the CDR3 is 14 residues. The CDR3 DNA reads TGTGCCAGCAGGTACACAGGGGGCCGCTATGGCTACACCTTC. Translated: CASRYTGGRYGYTF.

CDR3: CASSDWIAGGSYEQYF. DNA of the CDR3: TGTGCCAGCAGTGATTGGATAGCGGGGGGGAGCTACGAGCAGTACTTC. J is TRBJ2-7 and V is TRBV6-1, with 11 bases that match TRBD2. Germline V gene sequence: CDR1 MNHNS, CDR2 SASEGT. CDR3 length: 16 amino acids. Trimming took 3 bases from V and 3 from J; bases not matched to a gene: 7.

CDR3 sequence: CATSLEGETQYF. The CDR3 bases are TGCGCCACCTCACTCGAGGGAGAGACCCAGTACTTC. The genes are TRBV5-1 and TRBJ2-5, with D maybe TRBD2 (5 bases). The V and J ends lost 9 bases and 4 bases respectively, with 13 bases between them. The CDR3 runs to 12 residues. From germline, CDR1 is SGHRS and CDR2 YFSETQ.

This sequence joins TRBV4-1 and TRBJ1-1; D gene unclear. V was clipped by 1 base and J by 7 bases, with 7 bases between them. The CDR3 covers 12 residues. The germline V gene encodes CDR1 MGHRA and CDR2 YSYEKL. The CDR3 loop is CASSQVRGEAFF. The CDR3 DNA reads as TGCGCCAGCAGCCAAGTTCGGGGTGAAGCTTTCTTT.

Here the CDR3 reads CASRLTHAFSGRGTKNIQYF. CDR3 DNA: TGTGCAAGTCGCCTGACTCATGCCTTTAGCGGGAGGGGTACCAAAAACATTCAGTACTTC. This chain joins TRBV12-2 and TRBJ2-4; the table's TRBD2 call for D was not verified on the DNA. TRBV12-2 is a known pseudogene. The CDR3 length is 20 residues.

CDR3 bases: TGTGCCAGCAGTTACCGGGATCAGCCCCAGCATTTT. Protein product: CASSYRDQPQHF. The V gene is TRBV6-6, the J gene TRBJ1-5; no clear D. Deletions cut 2 bases from V and 5 bases from J, with 4 bases between. Looked up from germline, CDR1 is MNHNY and CDR2 is SVGAGI (reference sequence). The CDR3 consists of 12 residues.

This sequence joins TRBV4-1 and TRBJ2-1; D remains unclear. The CDR3 sequence is 14 residues long. From germline, CDR1 is MGHRA and CDR2 YSYEKL. Trimming removed 5 bases from V and 9 bases from J, with 17 bases in between. CDR3 sequence: CASSGTLDRFEQFF. As DNA, the CDR3 is TGCGCCAGCAGCGGAACTCTAGATCGGTTTGAGCAGTTCTTC.

This sequence joins TRBV4-1 and TRBJ2-7; TRBD2 matches at 8 bases. The length of the CDR3 is 14 residues. Per the germline V gene, CDR1 is MGHRA and CDR2 is YSYEKL. Trimming at V came to 3 bases and at J to 5 bases, leaving 6 bases not matched to a gene. The DNA for the CDR3 is TGCGCCAGCAGCCACCCGGGACTAGAGGACGAGCAGTACTTC. This gives the protein CASSHPGLEDEQYF.

V and J are TRBV7-2 and TRBJ1-1; 8 nucleotides align to TRBD1. Unmatched junction bases numbered 11, after V lost 1 base and J lost 10 bases. The CDR3 extends over 15 amino acids. Germline loops: CDR1 SGHTA, CDR2 FQGNSA. Here the CDR3 DNA reads TGTGCCAGCAGCTTAGTTGTGGACAGGGAAGGGGCAGCTTTCTTT. Translating gives CASSLVVDREGAAFF.

The chain has TRBV27 and TRBJ2-7; 8 nucleotides align to TRBD1. The V gene end was trimmed by 5 bases and the J gene end by 2 bases; junction bases not matched to a gene: 2. CDR3 length: 13 residues. Germline V lookup: CDR1 MNHEY, CDR2 SMNVEV (reference sequence). The CDR3, as DNA: TGTGCCAGCAGTGACAGGGGCCCCTACGAGCAGTACTTC. This translates into CASSDRGPYEQYF.

This chain links TRBV2 with TRBJ2-1; TRBD2 matches 8 bases. The germline gives CDR1 SNHLY, CDR2 FYNNEI. Losses at the gene ends were 7 bases for V and 5 bases for J; bases not matched to a gene: 10. The CDR3 spans 15 residues. The chain's CDR3 is CASNTLRTSNNEQFF. In DNA form, the CDR3 reads TGTGCCAGCAATACCCTCCGGACTAGCAACAATGAGCAGTTCTTC.

J is TRBJ2-1 and V is TRBV5-1, with D possibly matching TRBD2 (6 bases). The CDR3 is 15 amino acids. Germline assignment: CDR1 SGHRS and CDR2 YFSETQ. The ends were cut back, 6 bases at V and 9 bases at J, with 22 bases in the middle. CDR3 in DNA: TGCGCCAGCAAAGGTGGTAGCGGATGGGTAGGTGAGCAGTTCTTC. Its protein is CASKGGSGWVGEQFF.

The V gene is TRBV27, the J gene TRBJ2-7; TRBD1 matches 9 bases. Germline V CDR1 and CDR2: MNHEY, SMNVEV (reference sequence). The V and J ends lost 2 bases and 5 bases, in that order; junction bases with no gene match: 7. The CDR3 is 15 amino acids. CDR3 DNA: TGTGCCAGCAGTTTAATCGGGACAGGGAGCCACGAGCAGTACTTC. Translating it yields CASSLIGTGSHEQYF.